This T cell receptor beta chain was sequenced during a study of cytomegalovirus exposure and HLA in healthy donors. 60 Vbeta and 13 Jbeta primers were used in PCR. This table comes from immunoSEQ multiplex PCR, and its TCRdb copy is limited to in-frame clones, with some not included. The sample contains about 52,000 clones, around 52% of which appear only once. The sample holds one count of this clone. This receptor was taken from a human donor in good health. Sequencing used PBMCs.

Here the CDR3 DNA reads TGTGCCAGCAGTTACGACAGGGCCTACTCTGGAAACACCATATATTTT. Residues: CASSYDRAYSGNTIYF. The V call is TRBV6-5, the J call TRBJ1-3; 7 nucleotides align to TRBD1. Germline assignment: CDR1 MNHEY and CDR2 SVGAGI. The CDR3 consists of 16 residues. After removal of 2 bases from V and 0 bases from J, the junction contained 4 bases not matched to a gene.